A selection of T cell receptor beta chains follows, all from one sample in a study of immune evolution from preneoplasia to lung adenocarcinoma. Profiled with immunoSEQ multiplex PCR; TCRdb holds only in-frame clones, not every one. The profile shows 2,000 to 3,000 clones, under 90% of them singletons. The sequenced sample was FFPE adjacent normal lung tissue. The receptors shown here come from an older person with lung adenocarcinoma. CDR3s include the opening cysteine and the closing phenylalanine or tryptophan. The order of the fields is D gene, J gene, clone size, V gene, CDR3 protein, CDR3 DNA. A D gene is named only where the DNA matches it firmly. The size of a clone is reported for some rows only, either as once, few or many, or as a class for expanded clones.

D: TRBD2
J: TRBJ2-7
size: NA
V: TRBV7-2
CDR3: CASSLTGTSEIYEQYF
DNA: TGTGCCAGCAGCTTAACCGGGACTAGCGAAATCTACGAGCAGTACTTC

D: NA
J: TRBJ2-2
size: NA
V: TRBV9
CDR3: CASSVGDSQDGELFF
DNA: TGTGCCAGCAGCGTAGGGGACTCCCAGGACGGGGAGCTGTTTTTT

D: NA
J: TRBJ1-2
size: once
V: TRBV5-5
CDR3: CASSLGNTGFYGYTF
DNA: TGTGCCAGCAGCTTGGGGAACACAGGGTTCTATGGCTACACCTTC

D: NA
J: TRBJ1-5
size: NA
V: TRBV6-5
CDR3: CASSYVQGSNQPQHF
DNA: TGTGCCAGCAGTTACGTTCAGGGGAGCAATCAGCCCCAGCATTTT

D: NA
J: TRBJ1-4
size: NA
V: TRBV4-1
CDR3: CASSQEGHPEKLFF
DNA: TGCGCCAGCAGCCAAGAGGGACACCCAGAAAAACTGTTTTTT

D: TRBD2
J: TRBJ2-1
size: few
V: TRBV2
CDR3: CASSEAGTSEDEQFF
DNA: TGTGCCAGCAGTGAGGCCGGGACTAGCGAGGATGAGCAGTTCTTC

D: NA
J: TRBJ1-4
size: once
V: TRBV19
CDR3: CAVGRAQNEKLFF
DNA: TGTGCCGTAGGAAGGGCGCAGAATGAAAAACTGTTTTTT

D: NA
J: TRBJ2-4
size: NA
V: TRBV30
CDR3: CAWSVRPGANIQYF
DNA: TGTGCCTGGAGTGTACGCCCAGGGGCAAACATTCAGTACTTC

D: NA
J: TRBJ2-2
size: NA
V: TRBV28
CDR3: CASQGTYKTGELFF
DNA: TGTGCCAGCCAAGGGACCTATAAAACCGGGGAGCTGTTTTTT

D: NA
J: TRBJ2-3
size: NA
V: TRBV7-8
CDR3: CASSLRLDSSTDTQYF
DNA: TGTGCCAGCAGCTTACGGTTGGACAGTAGCACAGATACGCAGTATTTT

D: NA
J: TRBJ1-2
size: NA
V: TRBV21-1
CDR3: CASSKPGLRGGYTF
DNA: TGTGCCAGCAGCAAACCGGGACTAAGGGGTGGCTACACCTTC

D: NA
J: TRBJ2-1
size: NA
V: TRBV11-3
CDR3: CASSFSDDNEQFF
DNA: TGTGCCAGCAGCTTTTCCGACGACAATGAGCAGTTCTTC

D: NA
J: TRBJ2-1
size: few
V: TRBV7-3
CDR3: CASSLGGGRLVEQFF
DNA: TGTGCCAGCAGCTTAGGCGGGGGCCGGTTGGTTGAGCAGTTCTTC

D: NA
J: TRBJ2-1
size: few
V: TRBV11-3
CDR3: CASSPNTANEQFF
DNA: TGTGCCAGCAGTCCTAACACAGCGAATGAGCAGTTCTTC

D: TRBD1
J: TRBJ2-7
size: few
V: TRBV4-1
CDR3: CASSQDIPGRGRNYEQYF
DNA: TGCGCCAGCAGCCAAGATATCCCCGGCAGGGGGCGAAATTACGAGCAGTACTTC

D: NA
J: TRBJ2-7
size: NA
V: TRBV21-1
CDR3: CASGTGTQPNEQYF
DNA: TGTGCCAGCGGGACAGGGACTCAACCCAACGAGCAGTACTTC

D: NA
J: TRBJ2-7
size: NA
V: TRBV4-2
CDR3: CASSQDLVGYEQYF
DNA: TGTGCCAGCAGCCAAGATCTTGTGGGCTACGAGCAGTACTTC

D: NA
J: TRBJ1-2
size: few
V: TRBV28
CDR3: CASKTANYGYTF
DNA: TGTGCCAGCAAGACCGCTAACTATGGCTACACCTTC

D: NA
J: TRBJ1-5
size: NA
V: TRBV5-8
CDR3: CASSSGQPQHF
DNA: TGTGCCAGCAGCTCAGGTCAGCCCCAGCATTTT

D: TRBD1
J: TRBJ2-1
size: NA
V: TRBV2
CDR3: CASSPEQGMNNEQFF
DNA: TGTGCCAGCAGCCCGGAACAGGGGATGAACAATGAGCAGTTCTTC

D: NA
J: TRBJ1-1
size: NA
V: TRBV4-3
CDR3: CASSQTSTVNTEAFF
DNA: TGCGCCAGCAGCCAAACGTCAACAGTGAACACTGAAGCTTTCTTT

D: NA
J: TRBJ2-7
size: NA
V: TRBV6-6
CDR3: CASITGSGSYEQYF
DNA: TGTGCCAGCATTACAGGGTCTGGCAGCTACGAGCAGTACTTC

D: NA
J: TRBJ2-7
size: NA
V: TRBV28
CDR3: CASTGRGDEQYF
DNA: TGTGCCAGCACGGGCAGGGGGGACGAGCAGTACTTC

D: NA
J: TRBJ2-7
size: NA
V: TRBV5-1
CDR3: CASSLDPNRQHYEQYF
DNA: TGCGCCAGCAGCTTAGACCCAAACAGGCAACACTACGAGCAGTACTTC

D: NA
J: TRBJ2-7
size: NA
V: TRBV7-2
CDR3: CASSSHSVLGNGQYF
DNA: TGTGCCAGCAGCTCCCATAGCGTACTCGGTAATGGGCAGTACTTC

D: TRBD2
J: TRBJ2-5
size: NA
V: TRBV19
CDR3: CASSRGTSGRSETQYF
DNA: TGTGCCAGTAGTCGCGGGACTAGCGGGAGAAGCGAGACCCAGTACTTC

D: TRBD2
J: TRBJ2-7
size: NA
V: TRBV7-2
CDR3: CASSLTGTSGIYEQYF
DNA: TGTGCCAGCAGCTTAACCGGGACTAGCGGAATCTACGAGCAGTACTTC

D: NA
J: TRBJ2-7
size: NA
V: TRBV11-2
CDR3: CASSLDPYEQYF
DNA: TGTGCCAGCAGCTTAGATCCCTACGAGCAGTACTTC

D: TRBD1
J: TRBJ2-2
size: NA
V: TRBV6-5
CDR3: CASSTGGHTGELFF
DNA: TGTGCCAGCAGTACAGGGGGCCATACCGGGGAGCTGTTTTTT

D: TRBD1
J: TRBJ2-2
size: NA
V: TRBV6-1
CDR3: CASSVGQARRPGELFF
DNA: TGTGCCAGCAGTGTGGGACAGGCCAGACGGCCCGGGGAGCTGTTTTTT

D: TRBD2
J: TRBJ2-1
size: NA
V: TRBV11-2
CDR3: CASSLRLAEYNEQFF
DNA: TGTGCCAGCAGCCTCCGACTAGCGGAATACAATGAGCAGTTCTTC

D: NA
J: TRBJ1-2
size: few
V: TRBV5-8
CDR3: CATRPNYGYTF
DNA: TGCGCAACCAGACCTAACTATGGCTACACCTTC

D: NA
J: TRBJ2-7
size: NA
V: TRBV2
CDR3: CASTLRSGDNYEQYF
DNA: TGTGCCAGCACCCTAAGAAGCGGGGACAACTACGAGCAGTACTTC

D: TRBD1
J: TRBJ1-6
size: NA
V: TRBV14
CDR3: CASSPRQGAHSPLHF
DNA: TGTGCCAGCAGCCCAAGACAGGGCGCCCATTCACCCCTCCACTTT

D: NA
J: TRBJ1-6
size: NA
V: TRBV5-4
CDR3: CASSLGERYNSPLHF
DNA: TGTGCCAGCAGCTTAGGGGAGCGATATAATTCACCCCTCCACTTT

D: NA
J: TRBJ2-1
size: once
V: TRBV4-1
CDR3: CASSQDQQINEQFF
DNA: TGCGCCAGCAGCCAAGATCAGCAGATCAATGAGCAGTTCTTC

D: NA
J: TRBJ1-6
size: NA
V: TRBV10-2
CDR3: CASTLTASSYNSPLHF
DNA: TGCGCCAGCACCCTAACAGCGAGCTCCTATAATTCACCCCTCCACTTT

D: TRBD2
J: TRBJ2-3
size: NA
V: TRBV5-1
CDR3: CASSFTRERADTQYF
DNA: TGCGCCAGCAGCTTCACGCGGGAGAGGGCAGATACGCAGTATTTT

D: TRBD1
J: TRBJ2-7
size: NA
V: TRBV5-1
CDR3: CASCSDRQMCYEQYF
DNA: TGCGCCAGCTGCTCGGACAGGCAGATGTGTTACGAGCAGTACTTC

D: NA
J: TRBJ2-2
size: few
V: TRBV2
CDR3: CASGRRTGELFF
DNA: TGTGCCAGCGGCCGGAGGACCGGGGAGCTGTTTTTT

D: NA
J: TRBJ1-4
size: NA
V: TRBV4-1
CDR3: CASSQDLGNNEKLFF
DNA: TGCGCCAGCAGCCAAGATCTCGGTAATAATGAAAAACTGTTTTTT

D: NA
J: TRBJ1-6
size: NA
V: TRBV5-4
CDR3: CASSQQSSPLHF
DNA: TGTGCCAGCAGCCAACAGAGTTCACCCCTCCACTTT

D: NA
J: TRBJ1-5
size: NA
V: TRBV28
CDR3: CASSFGYQPQHF
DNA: TGTGCCAGCAGTTTTGGTTATCAGCCCCAGCATTTT

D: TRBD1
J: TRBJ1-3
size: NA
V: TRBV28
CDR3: CASSPTGQGFSGNTIYF
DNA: TGTGCCAGCAGTCCGACGGGACAGGGTTTCTCTGGAAACACCATATATTTT

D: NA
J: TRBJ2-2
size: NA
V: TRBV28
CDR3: CASSGGARTGELFF
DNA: TGTGCCAGCAGTGGAGGGGCGCGCACCGGGGAGCTGTTTTTT

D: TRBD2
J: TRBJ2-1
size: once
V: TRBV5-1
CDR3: CASSLAGPYNEQFF
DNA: TGCGCCAGCAGCTTAGCGGGACCCTACAATGAGCAGTTCTTC

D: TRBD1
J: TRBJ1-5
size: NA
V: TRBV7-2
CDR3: CASSNPTGEGQPQHF
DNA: TGTGCCAGCAGCAACCCGACAGGGGAGGGTCAGCCCCAGCATTTT

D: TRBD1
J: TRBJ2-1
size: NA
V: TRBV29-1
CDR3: CSVLGQGGYNEQFF
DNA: TGCAGCGTATTGGGACAGGGGGGCTACAATGAGCAGTTCTTC

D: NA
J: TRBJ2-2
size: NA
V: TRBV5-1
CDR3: CASSPGTTNTGELFF
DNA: TGCGCCAGCAGTCCTGGAACCACGAACACCGGGGAGCTGTTTTTT

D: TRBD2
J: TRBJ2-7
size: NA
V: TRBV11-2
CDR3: CASSLGTSGYEQYF
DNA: TGTGCCAGCAGCCTCGGGACTAGCGGCTACGAGCAGTACTTC

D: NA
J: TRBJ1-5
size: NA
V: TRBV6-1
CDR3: CASSEVGQGTYSNQPQHF
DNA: TGTGCCAGCAGTGAAGTGGGGCAGGGGACGTATAGCAATCAGCCCCAGCATTTT

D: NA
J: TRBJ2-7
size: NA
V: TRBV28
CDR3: CASRRNRAQGYEQYF
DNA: TGTGCCAGCAGAAGAAACAGGGCCCAGGGGTACGAGCAGTACTTC

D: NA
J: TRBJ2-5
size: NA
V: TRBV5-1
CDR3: CASSLAQGVKTQYF
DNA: TGCGCCAGCAGCTTAGCTCAGGGTGTAAAGACCCAGTACTTC

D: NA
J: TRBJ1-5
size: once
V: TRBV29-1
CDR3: CSVEVQKGQPQHF
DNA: TGCAGCGTTGAGGTCCAGAAGGGACAGCCCCAGCATTTT

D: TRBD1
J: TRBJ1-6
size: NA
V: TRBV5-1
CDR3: CASSAGTGNSPLHF
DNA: TGCGCCAGCAGCGCCGGGACAGGAAATTCACCCCTCCACTTT

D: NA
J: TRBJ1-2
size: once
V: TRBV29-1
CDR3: CSVGQSYGYTF
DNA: TGCAGCGTTGGGCAGAGCTATGGCTACACCTTC

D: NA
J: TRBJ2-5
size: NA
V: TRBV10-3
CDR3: CAISENGVPQETQYF
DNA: TGTGCCATCAGTGAAAATGGTGTACCCCAAGAGACCCAGTACTTC

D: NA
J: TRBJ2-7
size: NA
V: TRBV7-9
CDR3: CASSTTYPLEQYF
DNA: TGTGCCAGCAGCACGACGTACCCATTAGAGCAGTACTTC

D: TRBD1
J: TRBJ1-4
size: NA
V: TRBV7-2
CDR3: CASTRTGGSNEKLFF
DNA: TGTGCCAGCACCCGTACAGGGGGATCTAATGAAAAACTGTTTTTT